This passage covers 21 T cell receptor beta chains from one sample sequenced in a study of identical twins. TCRdb recomputed calls from the 5' RACE reads with MiXCR, one row per CDR3 protein. In the table there are about 1.7 million distinct CDR3 sequences, about 32% of which are singletons. Input material: cord blood. The receptor set was obtained from a newborn girl in good health.

The V and J genes are TRBV14 and TRBJ2-1; D perhaps matches TRBD2 (5 bases). The CDR3 runs 13 residues. The germline V gene encodes CDR1 SGHDN and CDR2 FVKESK. V lost 1 base and J 8 bases, leaving 9 bases between the germline ends. CDR3 region: CASSQVDGDEQFF. The CDR3 bases are TGTGCCAGCAGCCAAGTAGACGGGGATGAGCAGTTCTTC.

The rearrangement joins TRBV29-1 to TRBJ2-1; possibly TRBD1 or TRBD2 for D (5 bases each). The V end was cut by 7 bases, the J end by 9 bases, with 16 bases between. Germline loops: CDR1 SQVTM, CDR2 ANQGSEA. The CDR3 is made up of 12 amino acids. The CDR3 is CSGRDGMSEQFF. CDR3 bases: TGCAGCGGTAGGGACGGGATGAGTGAGCAGTTCTTC.

Only one count was recorded for this clonotype. The chain links TRBV7-2 to TRBJ2-3; D gene ambiguous. CDR1 is SGHTA, CDR2 FQGNSA, per germline. V gave up 5 bases and J gave up 6 bases, with 15 bases separating them. CDR3 length equals 14 residues. CDR3 loop: CASSVDFLRDTQYF. The DNA of the CDR3 is TGTGCCAGCAGCGTAGATTTCCTTAGGGATACGCAGTATTTT.

In its sample, this clonotype was seen many times. The rearrangement uses TRBV6-5 and TRBJ1-1; maybe TRBD1 (6 bases). Germline V gene lookup returns CDR1 MNHEY and CDR2 SVGAGI. This CDR3 is built from 14 residues. V was clipped by 4 bases and J by 1 base, with 10 bases between them. The CDR3 DNA reads as TGTGCCAGCAGTTTCCTGGACAGGAACACTGAAGCTTTCTTT. Residues: CASSFLDRNTEAFF.

This rearrangement joins TRBV5-1 to TRBJ1-2; D might be TRBD1 (5 bases). V was clipped by 0 bases and J by 4 bases, with 10 bases between them. The CDR3 runs to 14 residues. Germline CDR1 is SGHRS and CDR2 is YFSETQ. CDR3 loop: CASSLAEGRYGYTF. CDR3 DNA sequence: TGCGCCAGCAGCTTGGCTGAGGGACGCTATGGCTACACCTTC.

The rearrangement uses TRBV11-1 and TRBJ2-3; 7 nucleotides agree with TRBD2. The germline CDR1 and CDR2 sequences are SGHAT and FQDESV (reference sequence). The ends lost 5 bases at V and 2 bases at J; junction bases unmatched: 7. There are 15 residues in the CDR3. The DNA of the CDR3 is TGTGCCAGCAGCACGAAAGCGGGGATCACAGATACGCAGTATTTT. It codes for CASSTKAGITDTQYF.

This chain connects TRBV28 to TRBJ1-5, with 10 positions matching TRBD1. V dropped 8 bases and J dropped 4; count of bases not matched to a gene: 8. The CDR3 extends over 15 amino acids. Germline-derived CDR1 and CDR2 are MDHEN and SYDVKM. The CDR3 loop reads CASVRPGQGNQPQHF. Here the CDR3 DNA reads TGTGCCAGCGTGCGTCCGGGACAGGGGAATCAGCCCCAGCATTTT.

Comments on this clonotype: One junction end disagrees with the germline gene, perhaps due to a read error. The rearrangement joins TRBV7-8 to TRBJ1-5; D gene ambiguous. Per the germline V gene, CDR1 is SGHVS and CDR2 is FQNEAQ. This CDR3 is built from 15 residues. The CDR3 DNA reads TGTGCCTGCAGCTTAGCTCCTGGGAGGAATCAGCCCCAGCATTTT. Amino acid sequence: CACSLAPGRNQPQHF.

The J gene is TRBJ2-1, the V gene TRBV14; maybe TRBD1 (6 bases). The J call is in doubt because the DNA end fits TRBJ2-7 better. This CDR3 contains 19 residues. Looked up from germline, CDR1 is SGHDN and CDR2 is FVKESK. This CDR3 reads CASSQDYYTGFYSYNEQYF. DNA for the CDR3: TGTGCCAGCAGCCAAGATTACTACACAGGGTTCTACTCCTACAATGAGCAGTACTTC.

This rearrangement joins TRBV7-2 to TRBJ1-2; 7 bases are shared with TRBD1. Germline CDR1 SGHTA, CDR2 FQGNSA. V lost 2 bases to trimming and J lost 3 bases; unmatched junction nucleotides: 6. There are 15 residues in the CDR3. The CDR3 bases are TGTGCCAGCAGCTTAAGCCCGGGACAGCACTATGGCTACACCTTC. This sequence encodes CASSLSPGQHYGYTF. The full variable domain, its missing parts supplied by reference TRBV7-2 and TRBJ1-2, is GAGVSQSPSNKVTEKGKDVELRCDPISGHTALYWYRQSLGQGLEFLIYFQGNSAPDKSGLPSDRFSAERTGGSVSTLTIQRTQQEDSAVYLCASSLSPGQHYGYTFGSGTRLTVV.

Here the CDR3 reads CSARRGRIDGQYF. The CDR3 region has the DNA TGCAGTGCTAGGAGGGGGAGGATCGACGGGCAGTACTTC. This sequence joins TRBV20-1 and TRBJ2-5; D might be TRBD1 or TRBD2, each matching 6 bases. Between the trimmed V and J ends, which lost 3 bases and 11 bases, there was a span of 19 bases. The length of the CDR3 is 13 residues. CDR1 is DFQATT and CDR2 is SNEGSKA in the germline V gene (reference sequence).

This clonotype was found a few times. The chain joins TRBV27 to TRBJ2-7; tentative D call: TRBD1 (5 bases). The DNA end lines up better with TRBJ2-4; the J call may be wrong. CDR1 is MNHEY and CDR2 is SMNVEV in the germline V gene (reference sequence). The CDR3 loop spans 13 amino acids. This CDR3 is CASSRGHKNIQYF. CDR3 DNA: TGTGCCAGCAGTCGCGGACACAAAAACATTCAGTACTTC.

This clonotype was seen at least ten times. The chain couples TRBV12-3 or TRBV12-4 to TRBJ2-7; the D is unclear. This CDR3 has 13 residues. V was trimmed by 2 bases and J by 3 bases, leaving 8 bases between them. Here the CDR3 DNA reads TGTGCCAGCAGTTTACTCCTTGTCTACGAGCAGTACTTC. This sequence encodes CASSLLLVYEQYF.

The chain couples TRBV20-1 to TRBJ2-3; TRBD2 matches 10 bases. CDR1 and CDR2 (germline): DFQATT, SNEGSKA (reference sequence). Germline trimming cut 0 bases from V and 3 bases from J; bases unmatched to any gene: 9. This CDR3 has 17 amino acids. This CDR3 reads CSARDLSRAGGTDTQYF. The CDR3 DNA sequence: TGCAGTGCTAGAGATCTATCGCGAGCGGGAGGGACAGATACGCAGTATTTT.

This clonotype was counted between two and nine times. The chain carries TRBV20-1 and TRBJ2-3; TRBD1 aligns across 7 bases. The CDR3 is made up of 15 amino acids. Germline-derived CDR1 and CDR2 are DFQATT and SNEGSKA (reference sequence). The junction had 3 bases not matched to a gene; V was cut back by 0 bases and J by 0 bases. CDR3 DNA: TGCAGTGCTAGAGAGGGGACAGTGAGCACAGATACGCAGTATTTT. Translated: CSAREGTVSTDTQYF.

V usage is TRBV2 and J usage is TRBJ2-7; TRBD2 matches at 14 bases. V was pared by 5 bases and J by 3 bases, with 12 bases of the junction left unmatched. Germline V CDR1 and CDR2: SNHLY, FYNNEI. The CDR3 is 18 amino acids. The CDR3 protein is CASSSPEWGTSGSYEQYF. The CDR3 DNA reads TGTGCCAGCAGTTCCCCGGAATGGGGGACTAGCGGGAGCTACGAGCAGTACTTC.

The chain uses TRBV20-1 and TRBJ1-6; D is unclear. CDR3 size: 19 residues. The germline V gene has CDR1 DFQATT and CDR2 SNEGSKA (reference sequence). V dropped 1 base and J dropped 0 bases, with 19 bases sitting between them. The CDR3 nucleotides read TGCAGTGCTAGAGTTCCGGGCCTTTCCTCGAGCTCCTATAATTCACCCCTCCACTTT. This translates into CSARVPGLSSSSYNSPLHF.

This clonotype showed up just a few times. The J gene is TRBJ1-2, the V gene TRBV7-2; TRBD1 might be the D (5 bases). V was cut by 1 base and J by 5 bases, with 11 bases left in between. This CDR3 has 14 residues. CDR1 and CDR2 (germline): SGHTA, FQGNSA. The CDR3 is CASSLGAGRYGYTF. DNA for the CDR3: TGTGCCAGCAGCTTAGGGGCAGGGAGATATGGCTACACCTTC.

This clonotype has a count of ten or more. The chain employs TRBV11-2 and TRBJ2-3; possibly TRBD1 or TRBD2 for D (5 bases each). V lost 1 base, J lost 5 bases, and 16 bases lay in between. Looked up from germline, CDR1 is SGHAT and CDR2 is FQNNGV. This CDR3 spans 16 amino acids. The CDR3 sequence is CASSLAGTYRGDTQYF. CDR3 bases: TGTGCCAGCAGCTTAGCGGGGACCTATCGGGGAGATACGCAGTATTTT.

The chain has TRBV6-5 and TRBJ2-7; D may be TRBD2 (6 bases). The CDR3 extends over 12 amino acids. V gave up 2 bases and J gave up 12 bases, with 14 bases separating them. The germline CDR1 and CDR2 sequences are MNHEY and SVGAGI. CDR3: CASSYLEGGLYF. CDR3 DNA: TGTGCCAGCAGTTACCTGGAGGGCGGTCTGTACTTC.

This clonotype was counted many times. This chain joins TRBV29-1 and TRBJ1-2, with 8 bases aligning to TRBD1. The CDR3 length is 13 residues. Trimming cost V 0 bases and J 4 bases; bases outside gene matches: 1. Germline V lookup: CDR1 SQVTM, CDR2 ANQGSEA. DNA of the CDR3: TGCAGCGTTGAAGAGGGACAGGCCTATGGCTACACCTTC. Its protein is CSVEEGQAYGYTF.